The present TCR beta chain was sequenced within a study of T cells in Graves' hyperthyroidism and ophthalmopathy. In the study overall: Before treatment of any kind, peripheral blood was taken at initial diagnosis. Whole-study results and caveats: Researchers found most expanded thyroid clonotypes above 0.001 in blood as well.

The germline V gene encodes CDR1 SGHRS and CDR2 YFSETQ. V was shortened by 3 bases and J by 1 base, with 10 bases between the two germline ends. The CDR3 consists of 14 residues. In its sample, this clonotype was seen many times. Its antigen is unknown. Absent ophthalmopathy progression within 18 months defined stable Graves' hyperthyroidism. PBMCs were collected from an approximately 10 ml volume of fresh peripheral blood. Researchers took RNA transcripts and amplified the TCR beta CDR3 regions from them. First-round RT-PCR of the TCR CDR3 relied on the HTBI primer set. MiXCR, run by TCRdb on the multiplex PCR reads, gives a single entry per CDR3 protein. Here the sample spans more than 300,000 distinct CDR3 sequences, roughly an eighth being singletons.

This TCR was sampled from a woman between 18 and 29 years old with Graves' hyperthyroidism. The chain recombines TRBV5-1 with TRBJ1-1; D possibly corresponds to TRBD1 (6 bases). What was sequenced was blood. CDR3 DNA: TGCGCCAGCAGCTGGGAACAGGGGAACACTGAAGCTTTCTTT. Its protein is CASSWEQGNTEAFF.